The rows below give T cell receptor beta chains drawn from one sample of a study of OX40 agonist ivuxolimab in advanced cancers. Libraries were prepared by immunoSEQ multiplex PCR; TCRdb keeps only in-frame clonotypes and omits some of them. The sample shows approximately 86,000 clones, approximately 86% of them seen only once. Specimen: CD4+ or CD8+ T cells sorted from blood, collected in a trial of the OX40 agonist ivuxolimab. Source of these receptors: an adult with an advanced solid tumor such as melanoma, head and neck, liver or kidney cancer. Each CDR3 is given with its conserved first and last residue. A D gene is named only where the DNA matches it firmly. Rows may omit the clone size; those that give it use once, few, many or a size class.

NA,NA,TRBJ1-1,TRBV10-3,TGTGCCATCAGTGAGTCGGGCGCAGTTGAAGCTTTCTTT,CAISESGAVEAFF
NA,NA,TRBJ2-6,TRBV18,TGTGCCAGCTCACCGAGGACAACCGGGGCCAACGTCCTGACTTTC,CASSPRTTGANVLTF
few,TRBD1,TRBJ2-7,TRBV5-4,TGTGCCAGCAGTCGACAGGGGGCCGACGAGCAGTACTTC,CASSRQGADEQYF
few,TRBD2,TRBJ2-7,TRBV7-2,TGTGCCAGCAGGCCCCGGGGGGGCCGCCACGAGCAGTACTTC,CASRPRGGRHEQYF
NA,NA,TRBJ2-2,TRBV30,TGTGCCTGGGGCGTCGGCGGGGAGCTGTTTTTT,CAWGVGGELFF
NA,NA,TRBJ1-1,TRBV27,TGTGCCAGCAGCCCAAGGGACACCTTAGGAGCTTTCTTT,CASSPRDTLGAFF
NA,TRBD2,TRBJ2-1,TRBV5-6,TGTGCCAGCAGCTTGCAGGGTCGGACTAGAGCTGAGCAGTTCTTC,CASSLQGRTRAEQFF
NA,NA,TRBJ1-1,TRBV5-6,TGTGCCAGCAGCTTAGGTGGACAGAGCGGGACTGAAGCTTTCTTT,CASSLGGQSGTEAFF
NA,NA,TRBJ2-3,TRBV27,TGTGCCAGCAGTTTGAGGGCTAGAAGCACAGATACGCAGTATTTT,CASSLRARSTDTQYF
NA,NA,TRBJ2-3,TRBV7-9,TGTGCCAGCAGCTCCTCTGCAGATACGCAGTATTTT,CASSSSADTQYF
NA,NA,TRBJ2-6,TRBV7-9,TGTGCCAGCAGCCGCAGGGCGGTCTCCGGGGCCAACGTCCTGACTTTC,CASSRRAVSGANVLTF
NA,NA,TRBJ1-2,TRBV2,TGTGCCAGCAGTGTCCACGGTGGCTACACCTTC,CASSVHGGYTF
NA,TRBD2,TRBJ2-1,TRBV7-2,TGTGCCAGCAGCCCCGGGGGGAAAGGGGAGCAGTTCTTC,CASSPGGKGEQFF
NA,TRBD1,TRBJ1-1,TRBV2,TGTGCCAGCAGCGTTGGACAGGGGAACACTGAAGCTTTCTTT,CASSVGQGNTEAFF
NA,NA,TRBJ2-7,TRBV7-8,TGTGCCAGCAGCTTAGAAAGCCGAAAGTACTTC,CASSLESRKYF
NA,NA,TRBJ2-7,TRBV5-5,TGTGCCAGCAGCTTGGGGCCAACAGGTGCCTCCTACGAGCAGTACTTC,CASSLGPTGASYEQYF
few,NA,TRBJ2-1,TRBV30,TGTGCCTGGAGGGGGTTTTACAATGAGCAGTTCTTC,CAWRGFYNEQFF
NA,NA,TRBJ2-3,TRBV7-3,TGTGCCAGCAGCCCCCTCGCCGGCTCAGATACGCAGTATTTT,CASSPLAGSDTQYF
NA,NA,TRBJ1-1,TRBV11-3,TGTGCCAGCAGTGCTTGGGAGGGCGGGAGACCTGAAGCTTTCTTT,CASSAWEGGRPEAFF
NA,NA,TRBJ1-1,TRBV6-1,TGTGCCAGCAGTGAAGAGGTCTGGGGCAAAAACACTGAAGCTTTCTTT,CASSEEVWGKNTEAFF
NA,NA,TRBJ2-5,TRBV7-3,TGTGCCAGCAGCTTAACGCCGCAAGAGACCCAGTACTTC,CASSLTPQETQYF
NA,TRBD1,TRBJ1-2,TRBV7-2,TGTGCCAGCAGCCCCCGGACAGGCCCGGGCTATGGCTACACCTTC,CASSPRTGPGYGYTF
NA,NA,TRBJ2-3,TRBV4-2,TGTGCCAGCAGCCAATGGGGGCGACCAGATACGCAGTATTTT,CASSQWGRPDTQYF
NA,NA,TRBJ1-2,TRBV30,TGTGCCTGGAGTGCCGGACGGAGCTATGGCTACACCTTC,CAWSAGRSYGYTF
few,NA,TRBJ1-1,TRBV29-1,TGCAGCGTCAGTGAAGGTGAAGCTTTCTTT,CSVSEGEAFF
NA,TRBD1,TRBJ1-1,TRBV5-1,TGCGCCAGCAGCCCACAGGGGGACACTGAAGCTTTCTTT,CASSPQGDTEAFF
NA,TRBD1,TRBJ1-4,TRBV5-4,TGTGCCAGCAGCCCCGACAGGGTTTATGAAAAACTGTTTTTT,CASSPDRVYEKLFF
NA,NA,TRBJ2-7,TRBV5-4,TGTGCCAGTGCCCCTGAGCGGCCCCGAAACCACGAGCAGTACTTC,CASAPERPRNHEQYF
NA,TRBD2,TRBJ2-7,TRBV7-2,TGTGCCAGCAGCTTCTCTAGCGGGAGGGGCTCCTACGAGCAGTACTTC,CASSFSSGRGSYEQYF
NA,NA,TRBJ2-7,TRBV5-6,TGTGCCAGCAGCTTGACAGGGCCCTACGAGCAGTACTTC,CASSLTGPYEQYF
once,NA,TRBJ1-1,TRBV29-1,TGCAGCGTCCGGTGGGGGGGGACTGAAGCTTTCTTT,CSVRWGGTEAFF
once,NA,TRBJ1-2,TRBV5-1,TGCGCCAGCAGCTTCCCCGGGACCCAAGGGGGCTACACCTTC,CASSFPGTQGGYTF
NA,NA,TRBJ2-1,TRBV18,TGTGCCAGCTCACCACTTCAGGGTGAGTTCTTC,CASSPLQGEFF
NA,NA,TRBJ2-5,TRBV2,TGTGCCAGCAAAGTTACAGAGACCCAGTACTTC,CASKVTETQYF
NA,TRBD1,TRBJ1-1,TRBV7-2,TGTGCCAGCAGCGCTGGACAGGGAAGGGTAGCCGAAGCTTTCTTT,CASSAGQGRVAEAFF
NA,NA,TRBJ1-3,TRBV19,TGTGCCAGTAGTATATTCGTCGGGGGGGGCGCTGGAAACACCATATATTTT,CASSIFVGGGAGNTIYF
NA,NA,TRBJ2-1,TRBV7-9,TGTGCCAGCATCGATCAGCGTCCTTGGGGAGAGCAGTTCTTC,CASIDQRPWGEQFF
NA,TRBD1,TRBJ2-7,TRBV16,TGTGCCAGCAGCCAAGACAGGGGCCCCTGGACGTACGACGAGCAGTACTTC,CASSQDRGPWTYDEQYF
NA,TRBD2,TRBJ2-5,TRBV7-6,TGTGCCAGCAGCGGAAGGGGACTAGCGCGACAAGAGACCCAGTACTTC,CASSGRGLARQETQYF
NA,NA,TRBJ1-1,TRBV7-3,TGTGCCAGCAGCTTATGGCCTACGCAGGACCAGGGGAACACTGAAGCTTTCTTT,CASSLWPTQDQGNTEAFF
NA,NA,TRBJ2-3,TRBV15,TGTGCCACCAGCAGAGAACCAGGCACTAGCACAGATACGCAGTATTTT,CATSREPGTSTDTQYF
NA,TRBD2,TRBJ2-7,TRBV11-3,TGTGCCAGCAGCTACCAGGGACTACCCACTCCCTACGAGCAGTACTTC,CASSYQGLPTPYEQYF
NA,NA,TRBJ1-5,TRBV19,TGTGCCAGTAGTTGGTCCGGAGATCAGCCCCAGCATTTT,CASSWSGDQPQHF
once,NA,TRBJ1-1,TRBV5-1,TGCGCCAGCAGCGTGGACCCCAACACTGAAGCTTTCTTT,CASSVDPNTEAFF
NA,TRBD1,TRBJ2-7,TRBV27,TGTGCCAGCGGGCGACGGGACAGGGGCTTGAAGGAGCAGTACTTC,CASGRRDRGLKEQYF
NA,NA,TRBJ2-1,TRBV7-9,TGTGCCAGCACTCCCCGGGGGACGTCCTACAATGAGCAGTTCTTC,CASTPRGTSYNEQFF
few,NA,TRBJ2-2,TRBV5-5,TGTGCCAGCAGCGCCGGACTACCGAACACCGGGGAGCTGTTTTTT,CASSAGLPNTGELFF
NA,TRBD2,TRBJ2-5,TRBV9,TGTGCCAGCAGCGTAGGAGCGGGAGGGCTGGAGACCCAGTACTTC,CASSVGAGGLETQYF
NA,NA,TRBJ2-6,TRBV29-1,TGCAGCGTTGAAGGAGGGACCTCTGGGGCCAACGTCCTGACTTTC,CSVEGGTSGANVLTF
NA,NA,TRBJ1-5,TRBV6-5,TGTGCCACAGCATCGTACGATCAGCCCCAGCATTTT,CATASYDQPQHF
NA,TRBD2,TRBJ2-7,TRBV4-1,TGCGCCAGCAGCCCCTCAAGTAGCGGGGGCTCCTACGAGCAGTACTTC,CASSPSSSGGSYEQYF
once,NA,TRBJ1-1,TRBV5-8,TGTGCCAGCAGCCTACCTGAAGCTTTCTTT,CASSLPEAFF
NA,TRBD1,TRBJ2-1,TRBV10-1,TGCGCCAGCAGCCCCGGGACAGTGAGCTCCTACAATGAGCAGTTCTTC,CASSPGTVSSYNEQFF
NA,NA,TRBJ1-1,TRBV5-6,TGTGCCAGCAGCTTGGCGACGATGAACACTGAAGCTTTCTTT,CASSLATMNTEAFF
NA,TRBD2,TRBJ2-5,TRBV29-1,TGCAGCGTCGTAACCCAACTAGCGGAAGAGACCCAGTACTTC,CSVVTQLAEETQYF
NA,TRBD1,TRBJ1-4,TRBV9,TGTGCCAGCAGCGCGATGAAGGGGGCCCGGGGGTTTTTT,CASSAMKGARGFF